The next 9 T cell receptor beta chains were all read from a single sample in a study of T cell responses to AZD1222 COVID-19 vaccine. Assay used: immunoSEQ multiplex PCR; TCRdb lists only in-frame clones, some missing. This sample has fewer than 150,000 clones, with around nine tenths found just once. This sample comprised peripheral blood, obtained 28 days after the second AZD1222 dose. The source of these receptors is an adult who received the AZD1222 COVID-19 vaccine.

The chain carries TRBV18 and TRBJ1-3; D remains ambiguous. The germline V and J ends were trimmed by 0 bases and 0 bases, with 15 bases remaining between them. The CDR3 sequence is 18 residues long. CDR1 KGHSH and CDR2 LQKENI come from the germline V gene. The CDR3 region has the DNA TGTGCCAGCTCACCACCGACTGGGGAAGCAGACTCTGGAAACACCATATATTTT. It is translated as CASSPPTGEADSGNTIYF.

This clone was recorded a few times. The chain uses TRBV3-1 (or the pseudogene TRBV3-2) and TRBJ1-1; D gene unclear. Germline V CDR1 and CDR2: LGHDT, YNNKEL (reference sequence). Trimming took off 4 bases at V and 0 bases at J, with 12 bases between the two ends. The CDR3 covers 15 residues. As DNA, the CDR3 is TGTGCCAGCAGCCCTACGAATAGCCTGAACACTGAAGCTTTCTTT. As protein: CASSPTNSLNTEAFF.

The chain joins TRBV5-1 to TRBJ1-4, with TRBD1 identical over 9 bases. CDR1 is SGHRS and CDR2 is YFSETQ in the germline V gene. This CDR3 spans 15 amino acids. J gave up 1 base and V 4 bases, and 2 bases lay outside the gene matches. As DNA, the CDR3 is TGCGCCAGCAGCCGGACAGGGGTAACTAATGAAAAACTGTTTTTT. The encoded protein is CASSRTGVTNEKLFF.

V is TRBV12-3 or TRBV12-4 and J is TRBJ2-7; 7 bases are a match to TRBD2. There are 13 residues in the CDR3. With 8 bases clipped from V and 1 base from J, the junction kept 5 bases outside the gene matches. The CDR3 bases are TGTGCCAGCGGGGGGGGGAAGTCCTACGAGCAGTACTTC. Protein sequence: CASGGGKSYEQYF.

This rearrangement joins TRBV5-1 to TRBJ1-5; D ambiguous. V lost 1 base and J 4 bases, leaving 12 bases between the germline ends. CDR3 length: 15 amino acids. Germline assignment: CDR1 SGHRS and CDR2 YFSETQ. CDR3 sequence (DNA): TGCGCCAGCAGCTTGTTAGGGTTCCCTAATCAGCCCCAGCATTTT. Protein: CASSLLGFPNQPQHF. The complete variable domain, with remaining parts taken from reference TRBV5-1 and TRBJ1-5, reads KAGVTQTPRYLIKTRGQQVTLSCSPISGHRSVSWYQQTPGQGLQFLFEYFSETQRNKGNFPGRFSGRQFSNSRSEMNVSTLELGDSALYLCASSLLGFPNQPQHFGDGTRLSIL.

This clone was found once. This chain uses TRBV5-6 with TRBJ2-3, with D tentatively TRBD2 (6 bases). Trimming removed 0 bases from V and 2 bases from J, with 19 bases in between. The CDR3 length is 18 residues. The germline V gene has CDR1 SGHDT and CDR2 YYEEEE. CDR3 bases: TGTGCCAGCAGCTTGGGAAGGAGGGCGACCACATACACAGATACGCAGTATTTT. Its translation is CASSLGRRATTYTDTQYF.

This clone was counted a single time. The V gene is TRBV6-5, the J gene TRBJ1-2; D gene uncertain. The CDR3 is made up of 12 amino acids. The ends were cut back, 7 bases at V and 8 bases at J, with 14 bases in the middle. CDR1 is MNHEY, CDR2 SVGAGI, per germline. CDR3 protein: CASISPSGGYTF. CDR3 coding DNA: TGTGCCAGCATATCCCCATCGGGGGGCTACACCTTC.

The CDR3: CASSLRGRRGYTF. For the CDR3, the DNA is TGTGCCAGCAGCCTCAGGGGGCGCCGAGGCTACACCTTC. V is TRBV28 and J is TRBJ1-2; 8 bases are a match to TRBD1. CDR1 and CDR2 from the germline V gene are MDHEN and SYDVKM. This CDR3 region has 13 residues. Trimming at V came to 6 bases and at J to 8 bases, leaving 8 bases not matched to a gene.

This chain connects TRBV27 to TRBJ2-1; TRBD1 matches at 9 bases. The CDR3 consists of 17 residues. V shed 2 bases, J shed 9 bases, and the junction held 14 bases outside the gene matches. Germline CDR1 is MNHEY and CDR2 is SMNVEV (reference sequence). CDR3 residues: CASSLHTGTGSRGEQFF. The CDR3 nucleotides are TGTGCCAGCAGTTTACATACCGGGACAGGGAGTAGGGGTGAGCAGTTCTTC.